This T cell receptor (beta chain) was obtained from a study of shared clonotypes between healthy human individuals. Only in-frame clones appear in the TCRdb table, and some are missing; sequencing was by immunoSEQ multiplex PCR. The sample carries 98,000 or so clones, 68% recorded once. Germline V gene data show CDR1 as MNHEY and CDR2 as SVGAGI. V was pared by 7 bases and J by 6 bases, with 13 bases between. The CDR3 has 12 residues. The clonotype was recovered from a woman under 40 in good health. The chain links TRBV6-5 to TRBJ2-7; a possible D gene is TRBD2 (6 bases). Sequenced material: memory CD8+ T cells sorted from blood. As to subset: CD45RO+ cells pooled with CCR7-negative TemRA cells. This CDR3 is CASTIGSSEQYF. The CDR3 coding sequence is TGTGCCAGCACCATCGGGAGTAGCGAGCAGTACTTC.